This T cell receptor beta chain was captured in a study of T-cell memory formation after mild COVID-19. Study observations and caveats: The second-wave clones peaking on day 37 were not confirmed as SARS-CoV-2-specific.

This clonotype was observed at least ten times. Its antigen is unknown. The CDR3 extends over 15 amino acids. Germline CDR1 DFQATT, CDR2 SNEGSKA (reference sequence). Trimming took off 3 bases at V and 3 bases at J, with 17 bases between the two ends. From the 5' RACE reads, TCRdb called clonotypes with MiXCR, one entry per CDR3 protein. The sample carries 250,000 to 300,000 distinct CDR3 sequences, roughly 15% recorded once. This TCR came from a man between 18 and 29 years old who had mild COVID-19 (a few samples of this study predate the infection). Cell type and time point are not known. The chain employs TRBV20-1 and TRBJ2-5; perhaps TRBD2 as D (6 bases). The sequenced sample consisted of PBMCs or a T cell subset sorted from them (not recorded which). As DNA, the CDR3 is TGCAGTGCTAGGACTGGGGGGAGTTTTGAAGAGACCCAGTACTTC. Residues: CSARTGGSFEETQYF.